This T cell receptor beta chain was identified in a study of shared clonotypes between healthy human individuals. General study findings and limits: Roughly 5.3% of naive CD4 clonotypes were common to four donors.

Some clones are missing from TCRdb's copy, which holds only in-frame ones; the method was immunoSEQ multiplex PCR. The sample holds approximately 740,000 clones, around 74% seen once. About this clone itself: Its antigen is unknown.

Negatively enriched CD4+ T cells were divided by CD45RA into naive and memory. The V end was cut by 3 bases, the J end by 0 bases, with 18 bases between. Germline assignment: CDR1 SEHNR and CDR2 FQNEAQ (reference sequence). The CDR3 length is 17 residues. The sequencing sample was made of memory CD4+ T cells sorted from blood. The subset: CD45RA-negative fraction. The chain links TRBV7-9 to TRBJ2-7; D unclear. This receptor was identified in a woman in her 30s in good health. The chain's CDR3 is CASSFKGFSPSSYEQYF. CDR3 DNA sequence: TGTGCCAGCAGCTTCAAAGGGTTCTCCCCGAGCTCCTACGAGCAGTACTTC.